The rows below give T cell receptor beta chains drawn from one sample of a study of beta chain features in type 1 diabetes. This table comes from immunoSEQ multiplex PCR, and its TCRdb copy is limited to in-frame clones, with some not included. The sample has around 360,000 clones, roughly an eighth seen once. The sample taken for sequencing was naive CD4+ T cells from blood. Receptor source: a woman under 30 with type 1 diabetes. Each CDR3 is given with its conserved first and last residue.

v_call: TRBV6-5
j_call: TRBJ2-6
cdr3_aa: CASSYSGVLTF

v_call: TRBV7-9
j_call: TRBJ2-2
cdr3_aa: CASSSVELFF

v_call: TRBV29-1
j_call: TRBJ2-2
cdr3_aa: CSVSTRYTGELFF

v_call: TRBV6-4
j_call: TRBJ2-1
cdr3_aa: CASSEVLRPGYNEQFF

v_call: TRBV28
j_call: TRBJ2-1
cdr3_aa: CATLQGSYNEQFF

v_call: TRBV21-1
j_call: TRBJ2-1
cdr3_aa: CASISGGDNEQFF

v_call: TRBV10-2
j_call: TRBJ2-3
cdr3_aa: CASSPWTSGVGTQYF

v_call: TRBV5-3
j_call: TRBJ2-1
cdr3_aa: CARSYRGRDNEQFF

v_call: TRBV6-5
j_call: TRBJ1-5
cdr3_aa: CASSAEYSNQPQHF

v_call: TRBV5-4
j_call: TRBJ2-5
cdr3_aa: CASSAGGTGETQYF

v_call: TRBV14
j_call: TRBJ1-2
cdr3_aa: CASSTGQFYGYTF

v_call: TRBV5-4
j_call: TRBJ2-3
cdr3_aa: CASSFQSTTDTQYF

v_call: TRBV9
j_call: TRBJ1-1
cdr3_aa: CASAGQVNTEAFF

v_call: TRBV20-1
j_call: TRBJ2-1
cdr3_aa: CSAFLREVQFF

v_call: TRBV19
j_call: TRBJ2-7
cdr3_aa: CASSRAGLAAYEQYF

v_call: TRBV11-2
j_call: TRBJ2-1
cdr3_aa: CASSTPGLAGNEQFF

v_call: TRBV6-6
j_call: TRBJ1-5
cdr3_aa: CASQATNQPQHF

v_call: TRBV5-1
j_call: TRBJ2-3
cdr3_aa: CASSSTGGPADTQYF

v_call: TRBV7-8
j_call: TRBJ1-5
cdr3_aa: CASSPREQPQHF

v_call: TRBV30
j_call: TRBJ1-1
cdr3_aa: CAWSPAGTEAFF